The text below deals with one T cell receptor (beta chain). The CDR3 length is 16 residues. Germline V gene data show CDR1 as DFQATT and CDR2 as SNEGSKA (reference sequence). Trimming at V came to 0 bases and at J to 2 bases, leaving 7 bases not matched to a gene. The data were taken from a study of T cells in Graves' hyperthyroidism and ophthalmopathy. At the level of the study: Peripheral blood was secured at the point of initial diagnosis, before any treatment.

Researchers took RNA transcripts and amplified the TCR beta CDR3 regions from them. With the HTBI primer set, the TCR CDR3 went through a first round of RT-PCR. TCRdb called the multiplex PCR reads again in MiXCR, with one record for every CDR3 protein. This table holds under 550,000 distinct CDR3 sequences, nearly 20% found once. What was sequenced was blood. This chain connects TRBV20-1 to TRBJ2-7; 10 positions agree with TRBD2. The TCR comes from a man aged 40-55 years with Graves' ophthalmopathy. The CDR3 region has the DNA TGCAGTGCTAGAGACGCTAGCGGGAGATCAGCCTACGAGCAGTACTTC. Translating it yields CSARDASGRSAYEQYF.